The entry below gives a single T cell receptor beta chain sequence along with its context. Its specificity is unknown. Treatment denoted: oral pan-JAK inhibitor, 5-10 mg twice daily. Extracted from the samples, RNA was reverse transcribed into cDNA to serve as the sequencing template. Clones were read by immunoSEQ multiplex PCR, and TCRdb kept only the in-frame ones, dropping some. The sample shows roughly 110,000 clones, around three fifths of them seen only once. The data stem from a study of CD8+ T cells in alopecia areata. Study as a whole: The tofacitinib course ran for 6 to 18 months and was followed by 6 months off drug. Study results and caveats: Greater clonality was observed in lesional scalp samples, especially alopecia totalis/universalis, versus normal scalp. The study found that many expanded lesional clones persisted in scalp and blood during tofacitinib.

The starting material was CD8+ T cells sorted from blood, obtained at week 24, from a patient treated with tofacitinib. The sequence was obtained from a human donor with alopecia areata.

Here the CDR3 DNA reads TGCAGCGTTGCCGGGACAGGGAACTACGAGCAGTACTTC. It is translated as CSVAGTGNYEQYF. The J gene is TRBJ2-7, the V gene TRBV29-1; 9 bases align to TRBD1. In germline, CDR1 is SQVTM, CDR2 ANQGSEA. The CDR3 extends over 13 amino acids. V dropped 4 bases and J dropped 3; count of bases not matched to a gene: 4.